The 26 T cell receptor beta chains below were found in one sample sequenced in a study of blood T cells in healthy people across ages. A second PCR, run for roughly 6 to 11 cycles, used a sample-barcoded 5' primer plus a J-beta primer mix. Via MiXCR, TCRdb re-called the 5' RACE reads, giving one row per CDR3 protein. The data contain approximately 780,000 distinct CDR3 sequences, around 25% of them seen just once; the ten biggest clones take up about 2.9%. These data were likewise used in another study, on T cells of mothers and their children.

The sample comprised blood. The source of these receptors is a boy aged 10-17 years in good health.

This clonotype appeared a few times. The chain couples TRBV5-1 to TRBJ2-4; tentatively, D is TRBD1 (7 bases). Per the germline V gene, CDR1 is SGHRS and CDR2 is YFSETQ. The CDR3 is 18 residues long. V gave up 4 bases and J gave up 0 bases, with 20 bases separating them. The CDR3 spells CASSPGGGGPLAKNIQYF. The CDR3 coding sequence is TGCGCCAGCAGCCCTGGAGGGGGCGGGCCTCTAGCCAAAAACATTCAGTACTTC.

This chain uses TRBV10-3 with TRBJ2-7, with 7 bases identical to TRBD1. From germline, CDR1 is ENHRY and CDR2 SYGVKD. The length of the CDR3 is 13 residues. The V segment lost 4 bases and the J segment 3 bases; nucleotides outside the gene matches: 3. The CDR3 here is CAISGAGGYEQYF. DNA of the CDR3: TGTGCCATCAGTGGAGCAGGGGGCTACGAGCAGTACTTC.

This clonotype was counted a single time. V and J are TRBV11-3 and TRBJ2-1; possibly TRBD1 for D (5 bases). V lost 2 bases, J lost 3 bases, and 14 bases lay in between. Germline CDR1 reads SGHNT; CDR2 reads YENEEA. The CDR3 spans 16 residues. CDR3 residues: CASSLSTGGLYNEQFF. In DNA, the CDR3 is TGTGCCAGCAGCTTAAGTACAGGTGGCCTCTACAATGAGCAGTTCTTC. Supplemented by reference TRBV11-3 and TRBJ2-1, the full variable domain reads EAGVVQSPRYKIIEKKQPVAFWCNPISGHNTLYWYLQNLGQGPELLIRYENEEAVDDSQLPKDRFSAERLKGVDSTLKIQPAELGDSAVYLCASSLSTGGLYNEQFFGPGTRLTVL.

In the case of this clonotype: A much larger clone lies one base from this, so it may be a read error. This chain joins TRBV7-6 and TRBJ1-2; 10 bases are shared with TRBD1. This CDR3 spans 14 amino acids. V lost 5 bases, J lost 4 bases, and 4 bases stayed unmatched. Germline V gene lookup returns CDR1 SGHVS and CDR2 FNYEAQ. The chain's CDR3 is CASSPGQGIYGYTF. The CDR3 bases are TGTGCCAGCAGCCCGGGACAGGGGATCTATGGCTACACCTTC.

The chain combines TRBV29-1 with TRBJ2-7; D is uncertain. Germline CDR1 is SQVTM and CDR2 is ANQGSEA. Deletions cut 4 bases from V and 4 bases from J, with 8 bases between. CDR3 length: 11 residues. In DNA form, the CDR3 reads TGCAGCGTTGTGAAGGATTACGAGCAGTACTTC. Its protein product is CSVVKDYEQYF.

This chain connects TRBV10-3 to TRBJ1-2; no reliable D call. From germline, CDR1 is ENHRY and CDR2 SYGVKD. V was pared by 10 bases and J by 5 bases, with 17 bases between. This CDR3 spans 13 amino acids. CDR3 nucleotide sequence: TGTGCCACCTTGCCTAGGCAGGCTTATGGCTACACCTTC. Translated, it gives CATLPRQAYGYTF.

Only a few counts were recorded for this clonotype. The V gene is TRBV5-5, the J gene TRBJ2-1; TRBD2 aligns across 10 bases. The CDR3 spans 16 residues. Per germline, CDR1 SGHKS and CDR2 YYEKEE (reference sequence). With V trimmed by 0 bases and J by 3 bases, 3 bases remained unmatched. CDR3 in amino acids: CASSLVSSGSYNEQFF. CDR3 nucleotides: TGTGCCAGCAGCTTGGTGTCTAGCGGGAGCTACAATGAGCAGTTCTTC.

This clonotype was recorded a few times. The V gene is TRBV7-8, the J gene TRBJ2-5, with D hard to call. The closer fit of TRBJ2-7 to the DNA end suggests the J call may be wrong. In germline, CDR1 is SGHVS, CDR2 FQNEAQ. CDR3 length: 12 amino acids. The CDR3 sequence: CASSAGLYEQYF. CDR3 coding DNA: TGTGCCAGCAGCGCCGGGCTTTACGAGCAGTACTTC.

This clonotype has just a few counts. The chain recombines TRBV7-9 with TRBJ2-4, with 10 nucleotides matching TRBD2. CDR3 length: 18 amino acids. Germline CDR1 SEHNR, CDR2 FQNEAQ (reference sequence). J gave up 0 bases and V 3 bases, and 8 bases lay outside the gene matches. This CDR3 reads CASSLGTSDPVAKNIQYF. The CDR3 coding sequence is TGTGCCAGCAGCTTGGGGACTAGCGATCCTGTAGCCAAAAACATTCAGTACTTC. The full variable domain, in which reference TRBV7-9 and TRBJ2-4 provide the parts outside the CDR3, is DTGVSQNPRHKITKRGQNVTFRCDPISEHNRLYWYRQTLGQGPEFLTYFQNEAQLEKSRLLSDRFSAERPKGSFSTLEIQRTEQGDSAMYLCASSLGTSDPVAKNIQYFGAGTRLSVL.

This clonotype was observed a handful of times. The V gene is TRBV7-2, the J gene TRBJ2-7; the D is unclear. The CDR3 totals 18 residues. Between the trimmed V and J ends, which lost 2 bases and 2 bases, there was a span of 22 bases. The V gene's germline CDR1 is SGHTA and CDR2 FQGNSA. The CDR3 DNA reads TGTGCCAGCAGCTTATCACCCCCACTCCCCCTCGCACCCTACGAGCAGTACTTC. Translated, it gives CASSLSPPLPLAPYEQYF.

V and J are TRBV7-6 and TRBJ2-5; D is unclear. V was trimmed by 2 bases and J by 4 bases, leaving 5 bases between them. The CDR3 is made up of 12 amino acids. Germline V CDR1 and CDR2: SGHVS, FNYEAQ. CDR3 sequence reads: CASSLLSETQYF. The CDR3 DNA sequence: TGTGCCAGCAGCTTACTATCAGAGACCCAGTACTTC.

The V gene is TRBV28, the J gene TRBJ2-3; 8 positions agree with TRBD2. V trimming: 3 bases; J trimming: 2 bases; junction bases outside the gene matches: 10. The CDR3 is 17 residues long. Germline V gene lookup returns CDR1 MDHEN and CDR2 SYDVKM. The CDR3 here is CASSFLLAGGNTDTQYF. CDR3 sequence (DNA): TGTGCCAGCAGTTTTCTCTTGGCGGGGGGAAACACAGATACGCAGTATTTT. The full variable domain, its missing parts supplied by reference TRBV28 and TRBJ2-3, is DVKVTQSSRYLVKRTGEKVFLECVQDMDHENMFWYRQDPGLGLRLIYFSYDVKMKEKGDIPEGYSVSREKKERFSLILESASTNQTSMYLCASSFLLAGGNTDTQYFGPGTRLTVL.

V usage is TRBV7-2 and J usage is TRBJ2-5; maybe TRBD2 (6 bases). The J call could be wrong; TRBJ2-1 is a better fit for the DNA end. The CDR3 sequence is 14 residues long. Germline loops: CDR1 SGHTA, CDR2 FQGNSA. The CDR3 reads CASSSRDWDNEQFF. DNA of the CDR3: TGTGCCAGCAGCAGCCGGGACTGGGACAATGAGCAGTTCTTC.

This clonotype turned up a few times. This chain connects TRBV6-1 to TRBJ1-5; D is undetermined. This CDR3 comprises 18 residues. CDR1 MNHNS and CDR2 SASEGT come from the germline V gene. Trimming stripped 6 bases from V and 3 bases from J, with 24 bases between. The CDR3: CASSPTAGLVWDNQPQHF. CDR3 DNA: TGTGCCAGCAGCCCTACCGCCGGACTCGTGTGGGACAATCAGCCCCAGCATTTT.

The chain combines TRBV12-3 or TRBV12-4 with TRBJ2-1; no reliable D call. The CDR3 contains 13 residues. The V and J ends lost 6 bases and 2 bases respectively, with 8 bases between them. The CDR3 DNA reads TGTGCCAGCAGCGATCTAGCCTACAATGAGCAGTTCTTC. The encoded protein is CASSDLAYNEQFF.

In its sample, this clonotype was seen a few times. The chain recombines TRBV7-8 with TRBJ1-3; perhaps TRBD1 as D (6 bases). The length of the CDR3 is 16 residues. V was pared by 1 base and J by 2 bases, with 12 bases between. CDR1 SGHVS and CDR2 FQNEAQ come from the germline V gene. The CDR3 loop is CASSLGSHRAGNTIYF. The DNA of the CDR3 is TGTGCCAGCAGCTTAGGGTCCCACAGGGCTGGAAACACCATATATTTT.

The V gene is TRBV20-1, the J gene TRBJ1-5, with 7 nucleotides matching TRBD1. The CDR3 is 16 residues long. The junction had 7 bases not matched to a gene; V was cut back by 0 bases and J by 2 bases. Germline V gives CDR1 DFQATT, CDR2 SNEGSKA (reference sequence). The chain's CDR3 is CSARDPVGQGNQPQHF. CDR3 nucleotide sequence: TGCAGTGCTAGAGATCCCGTAGGACAGGGCAATCAGCCCCAGCATTTT.

This clonotype showed up just a few times. The chain employs TRBV25-1 and TRBJ2-5; D is possibly TRBD1 (6 bases). This CDR3 has 14 residues. Germline CDR1 MGHDK, CDR2 SYGVNS. Trimming shortened V by 5 bases and J by 5 bases, and 15 bases separated the two germline ends. The CDR3 reads CASSRRRGMETQYF. The CDR3 DNA reads as TGTGCCAGCAGTCGAAGAAGGGGGATGGAGACCCAGTACTTC.

V is TRBV5-5 and J is TRBJ2-4, with D perhaps assigned TRBD1 or TRBD2 (5 bases each). Germline V gene data show CDR1 as SGHKS and CDR2 as YYEKEE (reference sequence). V lost 0 bases to trimming and J lost 9 bases, with 10 bases between them. The CDR3 loop spans 13 amino acids. As DNA, the CDR3 is TGTGCCAGCAGCTTGGAGTGGGGGAGCATTCAGTACTTC. Its protein is CASSLEWGSIQYF.

This clonotype was detected only a few times. The V call is TRBV29-1, the J call TRBJ2-7; 12 bases map to TRBD2. The V segment lost 7 bases and the J segment 2 bases; nucleotides outside the gene matches: 6. The germline V gene has CDR1 SQVTM and CDR2 ANQGSEA. The CDR3 covers 14 residues. The CDR3 loop is CSAWTSGAAYEQYF. CDR3 DNA: TGCAGCGCCTGGACTAGCGGGGCTGCCTACGAGCAGTACTTC.

CDR3 amino acids: CASSFEGLYGYTF. CDR3 bases: TGTGCCAGCAGCTTTGAAGGGTTATATGGCTACACCTTC. This rearrangement joins TRBV7-3 to TRBJ1-2, with D uncertain. Trimming took off 3 bases at V and 5 bases at J, with 10 bases between the two ends. Per the germline V gene, CDR1 is SGHTA and CDR2 is FQGTGA. The CDR3 loop spans 13 amino acids.

This chain joins TRBV6-2 or TRBV6-3 and TRBJ2-5; TRBD2 matches 9 bases. Trimming cost V 5 bases and J 4 bases; bases outside gene matches: 11. The germline V gene encodes CDR1 MNHEY and CDR2 SVGEGT. This CDR3 has 16 amino acids. CDR3 loop: CASSPYSGLAGETQYF. CDR3 DNA sequence: TGTGCCAGCAGTCCCTATTCGGGACTAGCAGGAGAGACCCAGTACTTC.

This chain connects TRBV5-1 to TRBJ2-7, with 12 bases identical to TRBD2. The CDR3 contains 16 residues. CDR1 is SGHRS and CDR2 is YFSETQ in the germline V gene. V lost 3 bases and J lost 2; bases outside the gene matches: 6. In DNA form, the CDR3 reads TGCGCCAGCAGCTCTGAAACTAGCGGGGGGCCCTACGAGCAGTACTTC. This encodes CASSSETSGGPYEQYF.

The gene calls are TRBV12-3 or TRBV12-4 and TRBJ1-1; TRBD1 is a possible D gene (5 bases). The CDR3 sequence is 12 residues long. Trimming left V 7 bases short and J 2 bases short, with 8 bases between. CDR3 sequence reads: CASKGINTEAFF. CDR3 sequence (DNA): TGTGCCAGCAAGGGGATCAACACTGAAGCTTTCTTT.

The chain joins TRBV12-3 or TRBV12-4 to TRBJ2-5; D tentatively reads TRBD1 or TRBD2 (5 bases each). V gave up 6 bases and J gave up 5 bases, with 10 bases separating them. The CDR3 is 12 residues long. For the CDR3, the DNA is TGTGCCAGCAGGGGGGTCGGGGAGACCCAGTACTTC. It translates to CASRGVGETQYF.

The chain couples TRBV12-3 or TRBV12-4 to TRBJ2-7, with D perhaps being TRBD1 or TRBD2 (5 bases each). The CDR3 has 13 amino acids. V lost 3 bases and J lost 6, with 12 bases in between. This CDR3 is CASSFGGLGEQYF. The CDR3 DNA is TGTGCCAGCAGTTTTGGGGGATTGGGCGAGCAGTACTTC.